Below, 22 T cell receptor beta chains from the same sample are listed, as sequenced in a study of blood T cell repertoires in COVID-19. This table comes from immunoSEQ multiplex PCR, and its TCRdb copy is limited to in-frame clones, with some not included. The table records around 77,000 clones, 75% to 85% of them present only once. The sequenced sample was peripheral blood. Receptors originate from a man aged 25 to 40 with COVID-19, enrolled during active disease.

J is TRBJ2-7 and V is TRBV6-6; 8 bases agree with TRBD1. V was pared by 7 bases and J by 1 base, with 6 bases of the junction left unmatched. Germline CDR1 reads MNHNY; CDR2 reads SVGAGI (reference sequence). The CDR3 sequence is 14 residues long. The CDR3 protein is CASTRQGTSYEQYF. In DNA form, the CDR3 reads TGTGCCAGCACCCGACAGGGGACATCCTACGAGCAGTACTTC.

The rearrangement uses TRBV28 and TRBJ2-7; TRBD1 agrees at 7 bases. Looked up from germline, CDR1 is MDHEN and CDR2 is SYDVKM. With V trimmed by 10 bases and J by 2 bases, 8 bases remained unmatched. This CDR3 has 13 amino acids. This chain's CDR3 is CATYDRDTYEQYF. CDR3 in DNA: TGTGCCACCTACGACAGGGATACCTACGAGCAGTACTTC.

The table lists this clone with a count of one. V and J are TRBV10-3 and TRBJ2-1, with 8 bases identical to TRBD2. Germline-derived CDR1 and CDR2 are ENHRY and SYGVKD. J lost 6 bases, V lost 6 bases, and 10 bases had no gene match. The CDR3 loop spans 15 amino acids. The CDR3 loop is CAISFQAGDINEQFF. The CDR3 DNA sequence: TGTGCCATCAGCTTCCAAGCGGGAGACATCAATGAGCAGTTCTTC.

V and J are TRBV4-3 and TRBJ1-1, with TRBD1 matching 7 bases. The ends lost 5 bases at V and 1 base at J; junction bases unmatched: 4. Looked up from germline, CDR1 is LGHNA and CDR2 is YSLEER. This CDR3 is 14 amino acids long. CDR3 amino acids: CASSLWTGNTEAFF. CDR3 coding DNA: TGCGCCAGCAGCTTGTGGACAGGGAACACTGAAGCTTTCTTT.

Note on this clone: Germline is not matched at one junction end, which may reflect a read error. The rearrangement links TRBV3-1 (or the pseudogene TRBV3-2) to TRBJ2-2; tentative D call: TRBD2 (5 bases). Germline lookup yields CDR1 LGHDT and CDR2 YNNKEL (reference sequence). The CDR3 spans 13 residues. The CDR3 nucleotides read TGTGCCAGCAGCCAACACGAACACCGGGGAGCTGTTTTT. Translating it yields CASSQHEHRGAVF.

This chain links TRBV9 with TRBJ2-3, with no clear D. This CDR3 is built from 15 residues. Germline lookup yields CDR1 SGDLS and CDR2 YYNGEE. Trimming removed 2 bases from V and 2 bases from J, with 12 bases in between. The CDR3 protein is CASSVGPGYTDTQYF. CDR3 DNA sequence: TGTGCCAGCAGCGTTGGTCCGGGTTACACAGATACGCAGTATTTT.

The chain carries TRBV2 and TRBJ1-4; 10 bases fit TRBD1. V lost 5 bases to trimming and J lost 7 bases; unmatched junction nucleotides: 16. The germline gives CDR1 SNHLY, CDR2 FYNNEI. The CDR3 is made up of 18 amino acids. The CDR3 sequence is CASSSRQGANAAGEKLFF. Written as DNA, the CDR3 is TGTGCCAGCAGTTCTCGACAGGGGGCTAACGCGGCTGGTGAAAAACTGTTTTTT.

This clone occurred a few times. The chain couples TRBV20-1 to TRBJ1-2; D perhaps matches TRBD1 (5 bases). Trimming pared 8 bases from V and 7 bases from J, leaving 14 bases between. From germline, CDR1 is DFQATT and CDR2 SNEGSKA (reference sequence). The CDR3 is made up of 11 amino acids. CDR3 sequence: CSRWDSGGYTF. The DNA of the CDR3 is TGCAGTCGATGGGACTCGGGTGGCTACACCTTC.

The V gene is TRBV9, the J gene TRBJ2-3; possibly TRBD2 for D (6 bases). V lost 4 bases and J 0 bases, leaving 18 bases between the germline ends. The CDR3 sequence is 17 residues long. The germline CDR1 and CDR2 sequences are SGDLS and YYNGEE. This chain's CDR3 is CASSFPLRGASTDTQYF. In DNA form, the CDR3 reads TGTGCCAGCAGCTTCCCTTTGCGGGGCGCTAGCACAGATACGCAGTATTTT. Using reference TRBV9 and TRBJ2-3 for the parts outside the CDR3, the full variable domain is DSGVTQTPKHLITATGQRVTLRCSPRSGDLSVYWYQQSLDQGLQFLIQYYNGEERAKGNILERFSAQQFPDLHSELNLSSLELGDSALYFCASSFPLRGASTDTQYFGPGTRLTVL.

V gene TRBV6-5 combines with J gene TRBJ2-2; TRBD2 matches 12 bases. The CDR3 is made up of 16 amino acids. CDR1 and CDR2 from the germline V gene are MNHEY and SVGAGI. V trimming: 4 bases; J trimming: 6 bases; junction bases outside the gene matches: 6. CDR3 bases: TGTGCCAGCAGTTGGGCCCTAGCGGGGGGGGCCGGGGAGCTGTTTTTT. It yields the protein CASSWALAGGAGELFF.

V usage is TRBV7-2 and J usage is TRBJ1-6; TRBD1 is a possible D gene (5 bases). The CDR3 totals 17 residues. Between the trimmed V and J ends, which lost 1 base and 2 bases, there was a span of 12 bases. In germline, CDR1 is SGHTA, CDR2 FQGNSA. The CDR3 loop reads CASSLVGGVAYNSPLHF. CDR3 DNA: TGTGCCAGCAGCTTAGTGGGGGGGGTAGCCTATAATTCACCCCTCCACTTT.

This rearrangement joins TRBV3-1 (or the pseudogene TRBV3-2) to TRBJ1-3; D is unclear. This CDR3 is 13 amino acids long. The V end was cut by 5 bases, the J end by 4 bases, with 9 bases between. In germline, CDR1 is LGHDT, CDR2 YNNKEL (reference sequence). The CDR3 nucleotides are TGTGCCAGCAGCATCGATGAGGGAAACACCATATATTTT. Residues: CASSIDEGNTIYF.

The chain combines TRBV5-6 with TRBJ1-5, with D possibly being TRBD1 (5 bases). In germline, CDR1 is SGHDT, CDR2 YYEEEE. This CDR3 is 17 amino acids long. V was cut by 5 bases and J by 2 bases, with 20 bases left in between. This chain's CDR3 is CASSISSRGGGNQPQHF. CDR3 nucleotide sequence: TGTGCCAGCAGTATAAGTTCTAGGGGTGGGGGCAATCAGCCCCAGCATTTT.

J is TRBJ1-5 and V is TRBV10-3, with 11 bases fitting TRBD1. This CDR3 is 17 amino acids long. V was clipped by 3 bases and J by 1 base; unmatched bases: 5. Germline CDR1 is ENHRY and CDR2 is SYGVKD. CDR3: CAISERRTGGSNQPQHF. The CDR3 nucleotides are TGTGCCATCAGTGAAAGGAGGACAGGGGGCAGCAATCAGCCCCAGCATTTT.

This chain joins TRBV24-1 and TRBJ2-3, with no clear D. Germline CDR1 and CDR2: KGHDR and SFDVKD. V was clipped by 5 bases and J by 2 bases, with 4 bases between them. The CDR3 consists of 12 residues. CDR3 in amino acids: CATSGVTDTQYF. CDR3 DNA: TGTGCCACCAGTGGAGTCACAGATACGCAGTATTTT.

CDR3 protein: CASSEGGNYGYTF. The CDR3 DNA reads TGTGCCAGCAGCGAAGGGGGTAACTATGGCTACACCTTC. The chain has TRBV9 and TRBJ1-2, with D possibly TRBD1 on 6 matching bases. CDR1 is SGDLS and CDR2 is YYNGEE in the germline V gene. V lost 3 bases to trimming and J lost 1 base, with 7 bases between them. This CDR3 region has 13 residues.

The rearrangement uses TRBV3-1 (or the pseudogene TRBV3-2) and TRBJ2-1; D not certain. Deletions cut 3 bases from V and 2 bases from J, with 8 bases between. CDR1 LGHDT and CDR2 YNNKEL come from the germline V gene (reference sequence). The CDR3 sequence is 14 residues long. The CDR3 nucleotides read TGTGCCAGCAGCCACCGAGGCACCTACAATGAGCAGTTCTTC. Protein sequence: CASSHRGTYNEQFF.

The gene calls are TRBV7-6 and TRBJ1-5, with D maybe TRBD1 (6 bases). V was pared by 1 base and J by 5 bases, with 12 bases between. The germline V gene encodes CDR1 SGHVS and CDR2 FNYEAQ. The CDR3 sequence is 15 residues long. Here the CDR3 DNA reads TGTGCCAGCAGCTTAGGGCAGGGGATTGATCAGCCCCAGCATTTT. Amino acid sequence: CASSLGQGIDQPQHF.

The genes are TRBV7-9 and TRBJ2-5; 10 bases align to TRBD1. CDR3 size: 14 residues. Looked up from germline, CDR1 is SEHNR and CDR2 is FQNEAQ (reference sequence). After removal of 5 bases from V and 4 bases from J, the junction contained 4 bases not matched to a gene. Here the CDR3 DNA reads TGTGCCAGCAGCACAGGACAGGGGGGAGAGACCCAGTACTTC. It encodes CASSTGQGGETQYF.

The chain is built from TRBV6-1 and TRBJ2-3; the D gene is possibly TRBD2 (6 bases). V was shortened by 1 base and J by 2 bases, with 10 bases between the two germline ends. This CDR3 comprises 15 residues. Germline V gene data show CDR1 as MNHNS and CDR2 as SASEGT. The CDR3 nucleotides read TGTGCCAGCAGTGAAGGGGGGGTTCCCACAGATACGCAGTATTTT. This sequence encodes CASSEGGVPTDTQYF.

This clone was picked up one time. This chain joins TRBV5-1 and TRBJ2-7; D perhaps matches TRBD2 (6 bases). Deletions cut 1 base from V and 6 bases from J, with 11 bases between. Germline V lookup: CDR1 SGHRS, CDR2 YFSETQ. The length of the CDR3 is 13 residues. The CDR3 loop is CASSLWSAGEQYF. The CDR3 DNA reads as TGCGCCAGCAGCTTGTGGTCAGCGGGCGAGCAGTACTTC.

V usage is TRBV7-2 and J usage is TRBJ2-3, with a tentative D call TRBD2 (7 bases). The germline V and J ends were trimmed by 5 bases and 5 bases, with 17 bases remaining between them. Germline-derived CDR1 and CDR2 are SGHTA and FQGNSA. The CDR3 runs to 15 residues. The CDR3 DNA is TGTGCCAGCAGCCCCATGGGGGGGCGGGGAGATACGCAGTATTTT. Encoded protein: CASSPMGGRGDTQYF.